The 2 T cell receptor beta chains given below trace back to one sample, sequenced in a study of blood T cell repertoires in COVID-19. Libraries were prepared by immunoSEQ multiplex PCR; TCRdb keeps only in-frame clonotypes and omits some of them. The sample lists roughly 370,000 clones, 87% occurring once. The sequencing sample was made of PBMCs or T cells enriched from blood (not recorded which). All receptors derive from a woman aged 45-60 years who had recovered from COVID-19.

The count of this clone is one. Other nucleotide sequences from this sample produce the same CDR3. CDR3 nucleotide sequence: TGTGCCTGGACCGGGACAGGTGGTTCACCCCTCCACTTT. This encodes CAWTGTGGSPLHF. The chain carries TRBV30 and TRBJ1-6; 8 nucleotides match TRBD1. Germline V CDR1 and CDR2: GTSNPN, SVGIG (reference sequence). The V gene end was trimmed by 4 bases and the J gene end by 9 bases; junction bases not matched to a gene: 5. The CDR3 is made up of 13 amino acids.

This clone was observed once. The chain has TRBV6-5 and TRBJ1-1; 10 nucleotides line up with TRBD1. Germline-derived CDR1 and CDR2 are MNHEY and SVGAGI. V shed 4 bases and J 7 bases; nucleotides not matched to a gene: 9. This CDR3 region has 15 residues. The CDR3 reads CASSSRDRGINEAFF. The CDR3 nucleotides are TGTGCCAGCAGTTCAAGGGACAGGGGAATCAATGAAGCTTTCTTT.